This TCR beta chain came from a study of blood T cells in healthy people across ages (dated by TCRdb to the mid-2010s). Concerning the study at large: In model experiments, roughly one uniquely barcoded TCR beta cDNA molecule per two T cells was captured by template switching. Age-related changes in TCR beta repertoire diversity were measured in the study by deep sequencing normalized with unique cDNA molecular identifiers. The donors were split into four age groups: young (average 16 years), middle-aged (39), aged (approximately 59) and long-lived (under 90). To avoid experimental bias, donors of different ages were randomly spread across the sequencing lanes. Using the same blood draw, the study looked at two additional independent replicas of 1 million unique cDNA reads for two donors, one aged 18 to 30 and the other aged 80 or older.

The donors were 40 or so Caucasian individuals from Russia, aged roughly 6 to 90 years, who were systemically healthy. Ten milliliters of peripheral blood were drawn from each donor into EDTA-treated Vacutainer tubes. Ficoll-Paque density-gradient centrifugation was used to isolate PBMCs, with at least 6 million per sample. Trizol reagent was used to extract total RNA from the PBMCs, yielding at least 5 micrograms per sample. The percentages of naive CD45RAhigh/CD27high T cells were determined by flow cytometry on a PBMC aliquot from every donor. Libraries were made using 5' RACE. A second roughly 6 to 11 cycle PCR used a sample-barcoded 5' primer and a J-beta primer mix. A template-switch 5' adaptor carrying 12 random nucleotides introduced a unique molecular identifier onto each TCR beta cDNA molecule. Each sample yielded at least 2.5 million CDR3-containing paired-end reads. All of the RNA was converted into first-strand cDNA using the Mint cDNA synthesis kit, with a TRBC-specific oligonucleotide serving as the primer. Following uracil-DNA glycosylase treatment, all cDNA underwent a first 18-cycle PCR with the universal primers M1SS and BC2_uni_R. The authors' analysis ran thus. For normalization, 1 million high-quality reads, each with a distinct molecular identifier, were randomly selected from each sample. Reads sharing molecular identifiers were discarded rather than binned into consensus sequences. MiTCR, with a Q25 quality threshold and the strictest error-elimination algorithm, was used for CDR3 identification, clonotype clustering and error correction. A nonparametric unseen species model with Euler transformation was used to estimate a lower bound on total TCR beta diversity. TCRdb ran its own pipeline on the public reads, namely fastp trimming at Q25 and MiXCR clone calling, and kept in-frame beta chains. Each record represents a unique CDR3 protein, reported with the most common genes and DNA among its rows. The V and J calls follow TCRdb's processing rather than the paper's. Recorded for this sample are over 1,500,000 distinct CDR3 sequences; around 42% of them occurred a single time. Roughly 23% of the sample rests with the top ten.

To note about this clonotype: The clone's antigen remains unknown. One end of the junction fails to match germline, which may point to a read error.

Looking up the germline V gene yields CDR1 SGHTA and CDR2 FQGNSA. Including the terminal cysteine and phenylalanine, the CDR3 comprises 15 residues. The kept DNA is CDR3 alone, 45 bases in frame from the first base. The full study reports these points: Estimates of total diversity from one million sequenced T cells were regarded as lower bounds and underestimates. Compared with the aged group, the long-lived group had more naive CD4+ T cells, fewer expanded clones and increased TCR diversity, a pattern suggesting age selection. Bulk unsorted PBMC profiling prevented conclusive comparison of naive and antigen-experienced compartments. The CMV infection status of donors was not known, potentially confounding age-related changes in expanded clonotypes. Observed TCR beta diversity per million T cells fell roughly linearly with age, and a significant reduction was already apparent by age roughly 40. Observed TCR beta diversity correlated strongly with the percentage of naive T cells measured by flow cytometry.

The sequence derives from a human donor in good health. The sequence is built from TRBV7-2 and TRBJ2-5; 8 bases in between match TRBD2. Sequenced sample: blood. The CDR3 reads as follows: CAGSPRGGLQETQYF. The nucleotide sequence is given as TGTGCCGGCAGCCCCCGGGGGGGCCTCCAAGAGACCCAGTACTTC.